Presented here are 17 T cell receptor beta chains from one specimen sequenced in a study of shared clonotypes between healthy human individuals. Clones were sequenced by immunoSEQ multiplex PCR, and TCRdb holds only the in-frame ones, with some missing. The repertoire has around 2.5 million clones, 90% to 95% of them found once; the top ten carry more than 0.35%. Sequencing was carried out using naive CD4+ T cells from PBMCs. Subset given: CD45RA+ positively selected. All receptors derive from a man between 18 and 35 years old in good health. Some clones in this sample may be carry-over from other donors' samples.

As to this clone: The same CDR3 arises from other DNA sequences in this sample as well. The chain has TRBV7-2 and TRBJ2-1; D gene unclear. Germline CDR1 and CDR2: SGHTA and FQGNSA. Trimming stripped 3 bases from V and 0 bases from J, with 9 bases between. This CDR3 is 15 amino acids long. CDR3 DNA: TGTGCCAGCAGCTTTTCCGGTAGCTCCTACAATGAGCAGTTCTTC. Translation gives CASSFSGSSYNEQFF.

This chain links TRBV6-5 with TRBJ1-2; D is uncertain. From germline, CDR1 is MNHEY and CDR2 SVGAGI. The CDR3 consists of 13 residues. V lost 4 bases, J lost 7 bases, and 13 bases lay in between. CDR3 sequence (DNA): TGTGCCAGCAGTTCCACCGTCTTGTTTGGCTACACCTTC. It specifies CASSSTVLFGYTF.

This clone was seen more than once but under ten times. The V call is TRBV15, the J call TRBJ2-1; unclear D gene. Trimming removed 3 bases from V and 6 bases from J, with 15 bases in between. Germline CDR1 reads LNHNV; CDR2 reads YYDKDF (reference sequence). CDR3 length: 15 residues. CDR3 region: CATSSPLDASNEQFF. For the CDR3, the DNA is TGTGCCACCAGCAGTCCCTTGGACGCGAGCAATGAGCAGTTCTTC.

This chain links TRBV5-6 with TRBJ2-7; tentative D call: TRBD1 (6 bases). The CDR3 covers 15 residues. Trimming removed 5 bases from V and 3 bases from J, with 18 bases in between. Looked up from germline, CDR1 is SGHDT and CDR2 is YYEEEE. The CDR3 is CASSYPGQPHYEQYF. The DNA for the CDR3 is TGTGCCAGCAGTTATCCGGGACAACCTCACTACGAGCAGTACTTC.

This clone was recorded only once. Other DNA sequences of this sample code for an identical CDR3. This chain uses TRBV7-7 with TRBJ2-1; 7 bases agree with TRBD2. The CDR3 contains 13 residues. Germline-derived CDR1 and CDR2 are SSHAT and FNYEAQ (reference sequence). With V trimmed by 0 bases and J by 7 bases, 0 bases remained unmatched. The CDR3 loop reads CASSLAGGNEQFF. CDR3 bases: TGTGCCAGCAGCTTAGCGGGGGGGAATGAGCAGTTCTTC.

The chain links TRBV11-2 to TRBJ2-6; 7 bases are shared with TRBD2. Germline V CDR1 and CDR2: SGHAT, FQNNGV. V dropped 3 bases and J dropped 2; count of bases not matched to a gene: 7. The CDR3 contains 17 residues. The CDR3 nucleotides are TGTGCCAGCAGCTTTGGCGGGAGTGGGGCTGGGGCCAACGTCCTGACTTTC. Its protein is CASSFGGSGAGANVLTF. Full variable domain (missing parts from reference TRBV11-2 and TRBJ2-6): EAGVAQSPRYKIIEKRQSVAFWCNPISGHATLYWYQQILGQGPKLLIQFQNNGVVDDSQLPKDRFSAERLKGVDSTLKIQPAKLEDSAVYLCASSFGGSGAGANVLTFGAGSRLTVL.

The chain is built from TRBV28 and TRBJ1-3; D unresolved. The CDR3 loop spans 15 amino acids. The V gene's germline CDR1 is MDHEN and CDR2 SYDVKM. V was trimmed by 2 bases and J by 0 bases, leaving 8 bases between them. The CDR3 region has the DNA TGTGCCAGCAGTTTAATGAGGACCTCTGGAAACACCATATATTTT. Translation gives CASSLMRTSGNTIYF. The full variable domain, completed using reference TRBV28 and TRBJ1-3, is DVKVTQSSRYLVKRTGEKVFLECVQDMDHENMFWYRQDPGLGLRLIYFSYDVKMKEKGDIPEGYSVSREKKERFSLILESASTNQTSMYLCASSLMRTSGNTIYFGEGSWLTVV.

The chain employs TRBV10-2 and TRBJ2-6; either TRBD1 or TRBD2 may supply D (5 bases each). The V end lost 6 bases, the J end lost 2 bases, and 17 bases lay between the germline ends. The CDR3 covers 17 residues. The germline CDR1 and CDR2 sequences are WSHSY and SAAADI. The CDR3 protein is CASSAGIRGPGANVLTF. CDR3 bases: TGCGCCAGCAGCGCCGGGATTAGGGGCCCTGGGGCCAACGTCCTGACTTTC.

The chain uses TRBV6-5 and TRBJ1-5; 8 bases are a match to TRBD1. The CDR3 has 15 residues. V shed 5 bases, J shed 2 bases, and the junction held 5 bases outside the gene matches. CDR1 and CDR2 (germline): MNHEY, SVGAGI. In nucleotides, the CDR3 is TGTGCCAGCAGTCGGGACAGGCAAGGCAATCAGCCCCAGCATTTT. Translating gives CASSRDRQGNQPQHF.

V and J are TRBV11-2 and TRBJ1-2; D gene unclear. Germline V gene sequence: CDR1 SGHAT, CDR2 FQNNGV. Between the trimmed V and J ends, which lost 3 bases and 0 bases, there was a span of 5 bases. This CDR3 comprises 13 residues. The CDR3 is CASSFPANYGYTF. In DNA form, the CDR3 reads TGTGCCAGCAGCTTTCCGGCTAACTATGGCTACACCTTC.

This chain joins TRBV10-3 and TRBJ1-1; D call uncertain. V lost 3 bases, J lost 7 bases, and 15 bases lay in between. From germline, CDR1 is ENHRY and CDR2 SYGVKD. The CDR3 covers 14 residues. CDR3 protein: CAISDGVIGSEAFF. The CDR3 nucleotides read TGTGCCATCAGTGATGGGGTGATAGGAAGTGAAGCTTTCTTT.

This chain uses TRBV19 with TRBJ1-5, with D possibly matching TRBD1 (5 bases). The V end lost 6 bases, the J end lost 4 bases, and 16 bases lay between the germline ends. Per the germline V gene, CDR1 is LNHDA and CDR2 is SQIVND (reference sequence). The CDR3 has 15 amino acids. CDR3 DNA sequence: TGTGCCAGTAGAAAAGCAGGGAGAGATAATCAGCCCCAGCATTTT. This translates into CASRKAGRDNQPQHF.

This clone was recorded only once. The chain is built from TRBV7-9 and TRBJ2-5, with D perhaps matching TRBD1 or TRBD2 (5 bases each). CDR1 and CDR2 (germline): SEHNR, FQNEAQ (reference sequence). V gave up 6 bases and J gave up 5 bases, with 16 bases separating them. The CDR3 is 14 amino acids. CDR3 loop: CASRPPGALETQYF. CDR3 DNA sequence: TGTGCCAGCAGGCCCCCCGGGGCCCTGGAGACCCAGTACTTC.

This clone showed up just once. The J gene is TRBJ2-1, the V gene TRBV5-4; 9 nucleotides match TRBD1. Unmatched junction bases numbered 3, after V lost 3 bases and J lost 8 bases. The CDR3 extends over 13 amino acids. Germline CDR1 SGHNT, CDR2 YYREEE (reference sequence). CDR3 in amino acids: CASSWDRDDEQFF. The CDR3 nucleotides read TGTGCCAGCAGCTGGGACAGGGACGATGAGCAGTTCTTC. The variable domain in full, completed from reference TRBV5-4 and TRBJ2-1, reads ETGVTQSPTHLIKTRGQQVTLRCSSQSGHNTVSWYQQALGQGPQFIFQYYREEENGRGNFPPRFSGLQFPNYSSELNVNALELDDSALYLCASSWDRDDEQFFGPGTRLTVL.

The V and J genes are TRBV7-2 and TRBJ1-5, with D unclear. This CDR3 is 13 amino acids long. Per germline, CDR1 SGHTA and CDR2 FQGNSA. Trimming left V 5 bases short and J 7 bases short, with 12 bases between. The CDR3 spells CASSPGLRQPQHF. CDR3 coding DNA: TGTGCCAGCAGCCCCGGTCTCAGGCAGCCCCAGCATTTT.

The J gene is TRBJ2-2, the V gene TRBV5-4; 10 bases match TRBD2. J gave up 8 bases and V 4 bases, and 11 bases lay outside the gene matches. Germline CDR1 and CDR2: SGHNT and YYREEE (reference sequence). The CDR3 is made up of 16 amino acids. The CDR3 DNA is TGTGCCAGCAGCCCCCCCGGACTAGCGGCCAGGGGGGAGCTGTTTTTT. Residues: CASSPPGLAARGELFF.

The J gene is TRBJ2-7, the V gene TRBV5-1; maybe TRBD2 (6 bases). This CDR3 contains 15 residues. V lost 0 bases, J lost 0 bases, and 10 bases lay in between. Germline V gene sequence: CDR1 SGHRS, CDR2 YFSETQ. CDR3 region: CASSLGASDSYEQYF. CDR3 DNA sequence: TGCGCCAGCAGCTTGGGGGCTAGCGACTCCTACGAGCAGTACTTC.